This T cell receptor beta chain comes out of a study of control samples from healthy donors and cancer patients. The assay was immunoSEQ multiplex PCR, and TCRdb's table has in-frame clones only and misses some. The sample holds around 140,000 clones, approximately 92% seen once. Germline V gene lookup returns CDR1 SGHAT and CDR2 FQDESV (reference sequence). V was shortened by 5 bases and J by 7 bases, with 8 bases between the two germline ends. The CDR3 has 11 amino acids. Sequencing was performed on blood. The origin of this receptor is a man younger than 30 in good health. This chain uses TRBV11-1 with TRBJ1-1; TRBD1 is a possible D gene (5 bases). DNA of the CDR3: TGTGCCAGCAGCCGGACAAATGAAGCTTTCTTT. This codes for CASSRTNEAFF.